This TCR beta chain was observed in a study of regulatory T cells in long-lasting Graves disease. Sequencing libraries for TCR beta were prepared with iRepertoire HTBI primers and Arm-PCR of CDR3 regions. A single record per CDR3 protein comes from TCRdb applying MiXCR to the multiplex PCR reads. Of 500,000 or so distinct CDR3 sequences in the sample, 15% to 20% were seen once. Time point given: newly diagnosed GD, antithyroid drugs for less than 3 months. Generation of the TCR library employed RNA extracted from PBMCs. CDR1 and CDR2 (germline): MNHEY, SVGEGT. The CDR3 loop spans 15 amino acids. The trim removed 5 bases at V and 7 bases at J, leaving 9 bases unmatched. This sample also belongs to another study, concerning T cells in Graves' hyperthyroidism and ophthalmopathy.

The clonotype was recovered from a woman between 40 and 65 years old with Graves disease. The input for sequencing was peripheral blood mononuclear cells (PBMCs), taken at new diagnosis, from a patient treated with antithyroid drugs. V gene TRBV6-2 or TRBV6-3 combines with J gene TRBJ2-1; 9 bases map to TRBD1. In nucleotides, the CDR3 is TGTGCCAGCAGTGAGGAGGACAGGGGTATGAATGAGCAGTTCTTC. Its protein is CASSEEDRGMNEQFF.